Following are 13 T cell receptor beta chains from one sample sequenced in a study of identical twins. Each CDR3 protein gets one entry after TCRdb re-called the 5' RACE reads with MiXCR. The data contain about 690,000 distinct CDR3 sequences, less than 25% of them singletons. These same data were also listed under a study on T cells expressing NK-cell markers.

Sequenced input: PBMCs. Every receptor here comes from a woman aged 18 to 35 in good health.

Written as DNA, the CDR3 is TGTGCCAGCAGCCTCACTAGCGGGGGGCCCATTCAGTACTTC. As protein: CASSLTSGGPIQYF. The chain carries TRBV28 and TRBJ2-4, with 12 bases fitting TRBD2. J was trimmed by 9 bases and V by 6 bases; bases with no gene match: 6. The CDR3 loop spans 14 amino acids. Germline V gives CDR1 MDHEN, CDR2 SYDVKM.

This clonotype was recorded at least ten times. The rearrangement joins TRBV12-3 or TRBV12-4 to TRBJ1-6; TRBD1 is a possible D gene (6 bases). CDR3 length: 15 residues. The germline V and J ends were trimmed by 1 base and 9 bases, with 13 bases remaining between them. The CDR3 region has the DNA TGTGCCAGCAGTTTAGTACAGGGATACAGTTCACCCCTCCACTTT. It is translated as CASSLVQGYSSPLHF.

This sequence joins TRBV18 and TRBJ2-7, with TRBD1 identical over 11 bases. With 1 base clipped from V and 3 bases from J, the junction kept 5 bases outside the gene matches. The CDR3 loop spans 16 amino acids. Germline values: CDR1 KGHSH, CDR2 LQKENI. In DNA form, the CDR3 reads TGTGCCAGCTCACCACAAGGGACAGGGGGATTCTACGAGCAGTACTTC. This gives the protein CASSPQGTGGFYEQYF.

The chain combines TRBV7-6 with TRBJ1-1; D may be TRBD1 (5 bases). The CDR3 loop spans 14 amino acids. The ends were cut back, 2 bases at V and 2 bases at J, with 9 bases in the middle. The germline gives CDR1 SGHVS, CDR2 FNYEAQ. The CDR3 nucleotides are TGTGCCAGCAGCTTAAATGGGGCAAACACTGAAGCTTTCTTT. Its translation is CASSLNGANTEAFF.

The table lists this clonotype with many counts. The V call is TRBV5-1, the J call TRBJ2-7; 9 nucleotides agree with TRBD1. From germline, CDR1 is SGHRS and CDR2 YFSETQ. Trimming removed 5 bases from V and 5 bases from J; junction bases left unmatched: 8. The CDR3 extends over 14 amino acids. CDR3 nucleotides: TGCGCCAGCAGGAGGGGACAGGGAGTAGACGAGCAGTACTTC. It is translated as CASRRGQGVDEQYF. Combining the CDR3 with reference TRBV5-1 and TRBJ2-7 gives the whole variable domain KAGVTQTPRYLIKTRGQQVTLSCSPISGHRSVSWYQQTPGQGLQFLFEYFSETQRNKGNFPGRFSGRQFSNSRSEMNVSTLELGDSALYLCASRRGQGVDEQYFGPGTRLTVT.

The CDR3 here is CASSQPGAYNEQFF. Written as DNA, the CDR3 is TGCGCCAGCAGCCAACCGGGTGCCTACAATGAGCAGTTCTTC. This rearrangement joins TRBV4-3 to TRBJ2-1; D remains unclear. CDR3 length equals 14 residues. The germline V and J ends were trimmed by 2 bases and 2 bases, with 7 bases remaining between them. Per the germline V gene, CDR1 is LGHNA and CDR2 is YSLEER.

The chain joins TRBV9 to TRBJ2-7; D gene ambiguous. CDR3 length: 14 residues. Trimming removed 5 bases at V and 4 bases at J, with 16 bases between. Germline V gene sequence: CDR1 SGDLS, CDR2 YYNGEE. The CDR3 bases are TGTGCCAGCAGTGTGCGTCCGGGTCGGTACGAGCAGTACTTC. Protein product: CASSVRPGRYEQYF.

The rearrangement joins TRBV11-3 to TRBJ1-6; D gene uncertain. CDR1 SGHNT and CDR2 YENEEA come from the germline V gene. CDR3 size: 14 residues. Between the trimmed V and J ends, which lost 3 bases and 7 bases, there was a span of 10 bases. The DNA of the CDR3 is TGTGCCAGCAGCTTGACTCCCGGGAATTCACCCCTCCACTTT. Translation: CASSLTPGNSPLHF.

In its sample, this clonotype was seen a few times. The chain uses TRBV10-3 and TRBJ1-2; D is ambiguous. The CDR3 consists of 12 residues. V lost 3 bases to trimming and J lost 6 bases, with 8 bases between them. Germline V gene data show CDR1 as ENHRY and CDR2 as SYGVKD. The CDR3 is CAISDPSDGYTF. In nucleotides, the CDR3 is TGTGCCATCAGTGACCCATCGGATGGCTACACCTTC.

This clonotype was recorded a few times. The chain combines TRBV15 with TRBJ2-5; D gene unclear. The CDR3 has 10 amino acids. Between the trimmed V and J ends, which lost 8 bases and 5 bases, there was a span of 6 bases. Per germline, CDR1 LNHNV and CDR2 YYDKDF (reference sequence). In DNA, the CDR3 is TGTGCCACCGGGGTGGAGACCCAGTACTTC. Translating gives CATGVETQYF.

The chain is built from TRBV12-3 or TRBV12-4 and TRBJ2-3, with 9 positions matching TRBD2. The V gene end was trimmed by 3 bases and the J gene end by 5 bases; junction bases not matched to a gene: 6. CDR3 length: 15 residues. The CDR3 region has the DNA TGTGCCAGCAGTTTTTCTAGCGGGATGGGAGATACGCAGTATTTT. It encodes CASSFSSGMGDTQYF.

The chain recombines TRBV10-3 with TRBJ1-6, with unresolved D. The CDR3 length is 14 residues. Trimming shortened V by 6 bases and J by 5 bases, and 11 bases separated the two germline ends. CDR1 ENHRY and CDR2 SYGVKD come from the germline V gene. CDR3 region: CAIRPTRDNSPLHF. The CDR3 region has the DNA TGTGCCATCAGACCTACAAGAGATAATTCACCCCTCCACTTT.

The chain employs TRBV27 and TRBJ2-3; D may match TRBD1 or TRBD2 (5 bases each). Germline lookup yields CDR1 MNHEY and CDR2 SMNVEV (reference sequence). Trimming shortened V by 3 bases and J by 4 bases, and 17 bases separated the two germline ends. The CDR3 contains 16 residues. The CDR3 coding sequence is TGTGCCAGCAGTTTCCTGGACTCCCGGGGCCCAGATACGCAGTATTTT. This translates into CASSFLDSRGPDTQYF.